This T cell receptor beta chain was captured by sequencing in a study of graft-versus-host responses after intestinal transplantation. Data came from immunoSEQ multiplex PCR; TCRdb stores just in-frame clones and leaves some out. The repertoire holds over 60,000 clones, with roughly 92% as singletons. The count of this clone is one. The receptor was derived from a human patient who received an intestinal transplant, so some T cells may come from the graft donor. Sequencing was performed on bone marrow, taken 700 to 750 days after intestinal transplantation.

In DNA form, the CDR3 reads TGTGCCACCACGAAGGAGGGACAGAATACCCTGTACGATACGCAGTATTTT. It is translated as CATTKEGQNTLYDTQYF. The J gene is TRBJ2-3, the V gene TRBV10-3; maybe TRBD1 (7 bases). The V and J ends lost 10 bases and 6 bases respectively, with 29 bases between them. The CDR3 totals 17 residues. Germline V gene sequence: CDR1 ENHRY, CDR2 SYGVKD.